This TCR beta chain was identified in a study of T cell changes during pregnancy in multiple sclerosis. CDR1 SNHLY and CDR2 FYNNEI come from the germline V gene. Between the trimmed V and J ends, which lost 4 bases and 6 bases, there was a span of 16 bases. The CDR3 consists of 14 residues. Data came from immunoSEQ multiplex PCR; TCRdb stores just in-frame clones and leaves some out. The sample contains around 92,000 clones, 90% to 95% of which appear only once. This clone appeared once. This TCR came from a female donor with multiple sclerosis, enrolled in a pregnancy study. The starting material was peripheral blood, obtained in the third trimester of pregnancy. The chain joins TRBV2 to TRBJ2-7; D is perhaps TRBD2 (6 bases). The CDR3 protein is CASSAMTRLSEQYF. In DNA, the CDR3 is TGTGCCAGCAGTGCCATGACTAGACTTAGCGAGCAGTACTTC.